Sequencing of this TCR beta chain was carried out in a study of CD8 T cells in ankylosing spondylitis (TCRdb year 2017). Looking at the study overall: To find TCR variants linked to disease, the study profiled T cell receptor beta repertoires in ankylosing spondylitis patients and healthy donors. The full study cohort was made up of about 24 ankylosing spondylitis patients and 108 healthy donors. Peripheral blood samples were taken, and synovial fluid was additionally collected from ankylosing spondylitis patients. Overall study results and their limits: Blood from ankylosing spondylitis patients appeared to be characterized by a TCR beta motif composed of about eight highly homologous amino acid variants. Significant enrichment of the disease-linked clones was reported in matched synovial fluid samples from ankylosing spondylitis patients. Some TCR beta motif variants had previously been reported in synovial fluid and blood of reactive arthritis patients, which suggested common disease-initiation mechanisms. The disease-linked clones showed a CD8+ phenotype and occurred at relatively low frequencies in peripheral blood.

Sequencing instrument: Illumina HiSeq 2500. Quantitative 5'-RACE with molecular barcodes was the method used to prepare the TCR beta libraries. The source study handled its data this way. To identify disease-linked TCR variants, a new computational method was used, one built on a probabilistic model of VDJ rearrangement. TCRdb ran its own pipeline on the public reads, namely fastp trimming at Q25 and MiXCR clone calling, and kept in-frame beta chains. Under each unique CDR3 protein, matching rows form one entry showing the most common genes and DNA. These V and J calls originate from TCRdb's pipeline instead of the authors' own analysis. The sample yields about 210,000 distinct CDR3 sequences; around 7.9% were counted once. 12% to 15% of the sample comes from the top ten. V is cut by 0 bases and J by 3 bases, and the space between the germline ends is 6 bases. The germline V gene encodes CDR1 KGHSH and CDR2 LQKENI. The CDR3 sequence holds 14 residues, the cysteine and phenylalanine included. The kept DNA is CDR3 alone, 42 bases in frame from the first base.

This clonotype was observed at least ten times. What antigen it recognizes has not been identified. Per-base quality was not reported, and no clone a single base away is much larger than it. The V and J genes are TRBV18 and TRBJ2-1, with the D gene not confidently named. Sequencing used blood, either unsorted or a sorted T cell fraction (not recorded which). The sequence was collected from a male donor with ankylosing spondylitis. The nucleotide sequence is given as TGTGCCAGCTCACCACCGGGCAACTACAATGAGCAGTTCTTC. It encodes CASSPPGNYNEQFF.